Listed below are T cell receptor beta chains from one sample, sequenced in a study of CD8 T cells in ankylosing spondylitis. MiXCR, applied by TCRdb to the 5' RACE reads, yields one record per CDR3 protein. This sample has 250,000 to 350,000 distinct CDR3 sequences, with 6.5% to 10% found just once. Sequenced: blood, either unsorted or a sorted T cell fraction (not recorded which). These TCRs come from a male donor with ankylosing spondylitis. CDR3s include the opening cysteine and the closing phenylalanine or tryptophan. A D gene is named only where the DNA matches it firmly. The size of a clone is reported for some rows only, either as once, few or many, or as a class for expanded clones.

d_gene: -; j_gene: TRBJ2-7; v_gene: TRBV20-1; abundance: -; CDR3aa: CSASPGLGVGEQYF; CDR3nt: TGCAGTGCTAGCCCCGGGCTAGGGGTTGGCGAGCAGTACTTC
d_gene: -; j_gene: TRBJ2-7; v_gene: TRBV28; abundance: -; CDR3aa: CASRKLVWGYEQYF; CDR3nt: TGTGCCAGCAGGAAGCTAGTATGGGGTTACGAGCAGTACTTC
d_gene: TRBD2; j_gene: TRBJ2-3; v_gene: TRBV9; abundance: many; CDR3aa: CASARLAGGTDTQYF; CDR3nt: TGTGCCAGCGCAAGACTAGCGGGAGGCACAGATACGCAGTATTTT
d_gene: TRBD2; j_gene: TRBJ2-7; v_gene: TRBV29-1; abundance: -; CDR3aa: CSVSSGSYEQYF; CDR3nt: TGCAGCGTATCTAGCGGGAGCTACGAGCAGTACTTC
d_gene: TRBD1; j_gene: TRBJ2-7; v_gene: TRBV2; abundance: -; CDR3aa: CASSTGGYYEQYF; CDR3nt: TGTGCCAGCTCGACAGGGGGCTACTACGAGCAGTACTTC
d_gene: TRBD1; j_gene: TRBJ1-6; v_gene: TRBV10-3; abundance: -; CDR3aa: CAISAGGQGNSPLHF; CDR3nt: TGTGCCATCAGTGCTGGGGGACAGGGGAATTCACCCCTCCACTTT
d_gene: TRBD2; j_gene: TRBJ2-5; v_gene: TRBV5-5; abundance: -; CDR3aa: CASSSRGGGVGETQYF; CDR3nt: TGTGCCAGCAGCTCCCGGGGGGGAGGGGTTGGAGAGACCCAGTACTTC
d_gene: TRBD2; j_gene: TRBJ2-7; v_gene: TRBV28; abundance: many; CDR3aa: CASSSTSGRVIYEQYF; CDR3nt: TGTGCCAGCAGTTCGACTAGCGGGAGAGTAATCTACGAGCAGTACTTC
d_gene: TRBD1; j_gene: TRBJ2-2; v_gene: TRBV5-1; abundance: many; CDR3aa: CASSLEGTGRTGELFF; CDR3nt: TGCGCCAGCAGCTTGGAGGGGACAGGGAGAACCGGGGAGCTGTTTTTT
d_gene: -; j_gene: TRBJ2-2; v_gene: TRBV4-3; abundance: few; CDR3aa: CASSQALAGELFF; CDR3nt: TGCGCCAGCAGCCAAGCATTGGCCGGGGAGCTGTTTTTT
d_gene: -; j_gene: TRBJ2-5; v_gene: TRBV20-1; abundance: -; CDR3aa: CSARPPLALQETQYF; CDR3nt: TGCAGTGCTAGGCCGCCCTTAGCGCTCCAAGAGACCCAGTACTTC
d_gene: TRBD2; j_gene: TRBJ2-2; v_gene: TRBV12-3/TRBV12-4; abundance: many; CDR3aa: CASTYSGGNTGELFF; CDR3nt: TGTGCCAGCACTTATAGCGGGGGGAACACCGGGGAGCTGTTTTTT
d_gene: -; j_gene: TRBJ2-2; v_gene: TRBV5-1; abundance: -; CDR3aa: CASSLAAARELFF; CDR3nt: TGCGCCAGCAGCTTGGCGGCGGCCCGGGAGCTGTTTTTT
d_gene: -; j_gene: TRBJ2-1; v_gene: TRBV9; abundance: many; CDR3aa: CASSAAPEQPNEQFF; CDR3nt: TGTGCCAGCAGCGCCGCTCCGGAACAACCAAATGAGCAGTTCTTC
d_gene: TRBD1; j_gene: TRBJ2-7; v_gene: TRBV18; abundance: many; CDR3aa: CASSPGTGAYEQYF; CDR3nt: TGTGCCAGCTCACCAGGGACAGGGGCCTACGAGCAGTACTTC
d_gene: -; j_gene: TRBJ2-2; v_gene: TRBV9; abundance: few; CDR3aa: CASSLGAENTGELFF; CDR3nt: TGTGCCAGCAGCCTCGGGGCAGAGAACACCGGGGAGCTGTTTTTT
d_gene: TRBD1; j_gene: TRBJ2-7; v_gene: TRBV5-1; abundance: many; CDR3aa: CASRQGDTYEQYF; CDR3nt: TGCGCCAGCCGACAGGGGGATACATACGAGCAGTACTTC
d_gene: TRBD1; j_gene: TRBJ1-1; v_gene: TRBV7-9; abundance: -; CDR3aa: CASSRLRDRGSEAFF; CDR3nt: TGTGCCAGCAGCCGCCTAAGGGACAGGGGAAGTGAAGCTTTCTTT
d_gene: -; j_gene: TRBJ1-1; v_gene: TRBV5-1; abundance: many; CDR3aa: CASSLVTENTEAFF; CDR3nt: TGCGCCAGCAGCTTGGTCACGGAAAACACTGAAGCTTTCTTT
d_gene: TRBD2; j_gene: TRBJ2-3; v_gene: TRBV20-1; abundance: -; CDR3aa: CSARDSSGRGADTQYF; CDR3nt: TGCAGTGCTAGAGATTCGAGCGGGAGAGGCGCAGATACGCAGTATTTT
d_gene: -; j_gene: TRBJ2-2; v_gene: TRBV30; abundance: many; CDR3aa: CAWGIGRTTGELFF; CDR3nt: TGTGCCTGGGGAATTGGGCGGACCACCGGGGAGCTGTTTTTT
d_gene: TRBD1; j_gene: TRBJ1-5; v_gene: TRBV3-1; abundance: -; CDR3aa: CASSQRTGAQVPQHF; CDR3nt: TGTGCCAGCAGCCAACGGACAGGGGCCCAGGTGCCCCAGCATTTT
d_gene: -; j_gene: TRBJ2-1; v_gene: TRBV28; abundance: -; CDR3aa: CASSTSDKYNEQFF; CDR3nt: TGTGCCAGCAGTACCTCGGACAAATACAATGAGCAGTTCTTC
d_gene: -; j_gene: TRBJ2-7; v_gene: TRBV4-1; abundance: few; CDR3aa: CASSQVPIGANEQYF; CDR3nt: TGCGCCAGCAGCCAAGTTCCTATCGGGGCAAACGAGCAGTACTTC
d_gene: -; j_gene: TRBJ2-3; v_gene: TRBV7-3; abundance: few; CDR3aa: CASSPGLQRMVDTQYF; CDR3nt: TGTGCCAGCAGCCCCGGGTTACAGCGGATGGTAGATACGCAGTATTTT
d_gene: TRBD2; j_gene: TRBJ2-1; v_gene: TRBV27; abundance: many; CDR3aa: CASSPGTSGPLRGQFF; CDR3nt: TGTGCCAGCAGTCCCGGGACTAGCGGGCCCCTCCGGGGGCAGTTCTTC
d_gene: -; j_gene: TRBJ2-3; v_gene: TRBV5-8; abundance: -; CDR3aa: CASSSGLREVTDTQYF; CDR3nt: TGTGCCAGCAGCTCAGGTTTGCGGGAAGTCACAGATACGCAGTATTTT
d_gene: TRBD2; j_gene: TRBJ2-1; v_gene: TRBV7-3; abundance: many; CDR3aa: CASSLKAGGVSYNEQFF; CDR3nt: TGTGCCAGCAGCTTAAAAGCGGGAGGTGTCTCCTACAATGAGCAGTTCTTC
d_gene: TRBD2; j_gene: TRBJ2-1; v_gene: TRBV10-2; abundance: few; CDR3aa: CASRGLAGDAEQFF; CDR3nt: TGCGCCAGCAGGGGACTAGCGGGAGACGCTGAGCAGTTCTTC
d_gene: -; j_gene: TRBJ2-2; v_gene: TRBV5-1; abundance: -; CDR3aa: CASSPRRANTGELFF; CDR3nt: TGCGCCAGCAGCCCAAGACGTGCGAACACCGGGGAGCTGTTTTTT
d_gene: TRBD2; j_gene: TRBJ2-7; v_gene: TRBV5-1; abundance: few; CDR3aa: CASSLGWTSGRAAYEQYF; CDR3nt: TGCGCCAGCAGCTTGGGATGGACTAGCGGGAGGGCCGCCTACGAGCAGTACTTC
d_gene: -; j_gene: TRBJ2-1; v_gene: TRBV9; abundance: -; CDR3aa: CASSEKTRHHEQFF; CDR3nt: TGTGCCAGCAGCGAGAAGACTAGACACCATGAGCAGTTCTTC
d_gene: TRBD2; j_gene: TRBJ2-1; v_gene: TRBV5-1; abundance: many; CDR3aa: CASSLGLASHNEQFF; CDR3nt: TGCGCCAGCAGCTTGGGACTAGCGAGCCACAATGAGCAGTTCTTC
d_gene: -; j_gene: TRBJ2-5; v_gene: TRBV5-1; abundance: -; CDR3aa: CASSFLGQGWETQYF; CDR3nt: TGCGCCAGCAGCTTCCTTGGCCAGGGATGGGAGACCCAGTACTTC
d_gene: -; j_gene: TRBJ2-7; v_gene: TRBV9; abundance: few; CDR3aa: CASSATDYEQYF; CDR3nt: TGTGCCAGCAGCGCGACCGACTACGAGCAGTACTTC
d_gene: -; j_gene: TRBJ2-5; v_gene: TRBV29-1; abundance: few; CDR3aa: CSVDQGRTQYF; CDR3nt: TGCAGCGTGGACCAGGGGAGGACCCAGTACTTC
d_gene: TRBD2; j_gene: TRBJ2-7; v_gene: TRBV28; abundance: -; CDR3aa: CASSFGLAALSSYEQYF; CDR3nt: TGTGCCAGCAGCTTCGGACTAGCGGCGTTGAGCTCCTACGAGCAGTACTTC
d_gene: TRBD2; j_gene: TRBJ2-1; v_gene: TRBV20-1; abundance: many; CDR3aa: CSARRLAGSSYNEQFF; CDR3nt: TGCAGTGCTAGAAGACTAGCGGGGAGCTCCTACAATGAGCAGTTCTTC
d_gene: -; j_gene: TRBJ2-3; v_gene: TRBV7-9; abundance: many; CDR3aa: CASSLDVYTQYF; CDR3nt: TGTGCCAGCAGCTTAGACGTTTATACGCAGTATTTT
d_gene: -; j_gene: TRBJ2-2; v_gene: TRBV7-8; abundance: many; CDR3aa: CASSPLGSRAGELFF; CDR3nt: TGTGCCAGCAGCCCCTTGGGTAGCAGGGCCGGGGAGCTGTTTTTT
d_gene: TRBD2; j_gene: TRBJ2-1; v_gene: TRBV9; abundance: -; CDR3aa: CASSVVGTSNEQFF; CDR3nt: TGTGCCAGCAGCGTAGTCGGGACTAGCAATGAGCAGTTCTTC
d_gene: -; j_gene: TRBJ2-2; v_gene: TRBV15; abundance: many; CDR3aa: CATSRGLVDTGELFF; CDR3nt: TGTGCCACCAGCAGAGGGCTAGTTGACACCGGGGAGCTGTTTTTT
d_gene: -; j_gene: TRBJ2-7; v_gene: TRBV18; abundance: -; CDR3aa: CASSPNYRGGYEQYF; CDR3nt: TGTGCCAGCTCACCAAATTATAGGGGAGGCTACGAGCAGTACTTC